This TCR beta chain was recorded in a study of T cells in Graves' hyperthyroidism and ophthalmopathy. At the level of the study: Staff took peripheral blood when the initial diagnosis was made, before any treatment began.

CDR3 length: 13 residues. Unmatched junction bases numbered 7, after V lost 7 bases and J lost 8 bases. Germline CDR1 MNHNS, CDR2 SASEGT. Study-wide points: Before onset, ophthalmopathy was predicted by the model a median around 6 months earlier. In simple terms, a model built on 13 V-J features told ophthalmopathy apart from stable hyperthyroidism.

Amplified TCR beta CDR3 regions derived from RNA transcripts. The study used the HTBI primer set for a first-round RT-PCR of the TCR CDR3. TCRdb re-derived calls from the multiplex PCR reads in MiXCR, one entry per CDR3 protein. The repertoire includes roughly 530,000 distinct CDR3 sequences, approximately 17% of them detected once, and 15% to 20% sits in the top ten. With respect to this clonotype: Its antigen is currently unknown.

Uncontrolled infection, other autoimmune disease, pregnancy and lactation each barred patients from inclusion. V usage is TRBV6-1 and J usage is TRBJ1-5; 8 nucleotides agree with TRBD1. The source material was blood. The origin of this receptor is a woman younger than 35 with Graves' ophthalmopathy. CDR3 in DNA: TGTGCCAGCACTATGACAGGGGTGAAGCCCCAGCATTTT. It translates to CASTMTGVKPQHF.